This T cell receptor beta chain is drawn from a study of blood T cell repertoires in COVID-19. At the level of the study: Donors in the United States, Italy and Spain gave samples during acute or convalescent COVID-19. T cells, B-cell-depleted T cells, or PBMCs provided the cDNA or gDNA that served as material.

V gave up 3 bases and J gave up 0 bases, with 9 bases separating them. The CDR3 spans 14 residues. Germline assignment: CDR1 SGHAT and CDR2 FQNNGV. Original processing notes: Counts of nucleated cells, estimated from reference gene primer amplification, were obtained. Data came from immunoSEQ multiplex PCR; TCRdb stores just in-frame clones and leaves some out. D and trimming were read from the DNA, whereas the V and J calls and clone size are those reported in that table. Of 60,000 to 80,000 clones in the sample, about nine tenths were seen once. V is TRBV11-2 and J is TRBJ2-7; D is unresolved. Material for sequencing was peripheral blood. The sequence came from a woman of 80 years or more with acute or convalescent COVID-19. CDR3 in amino acids: CASSFQVVSYEQYF. The CDR3 DNA sequence: TGTGCCAGCAGCTTTCAAGTAGTCTCCTACGAGCAGTACTTC.